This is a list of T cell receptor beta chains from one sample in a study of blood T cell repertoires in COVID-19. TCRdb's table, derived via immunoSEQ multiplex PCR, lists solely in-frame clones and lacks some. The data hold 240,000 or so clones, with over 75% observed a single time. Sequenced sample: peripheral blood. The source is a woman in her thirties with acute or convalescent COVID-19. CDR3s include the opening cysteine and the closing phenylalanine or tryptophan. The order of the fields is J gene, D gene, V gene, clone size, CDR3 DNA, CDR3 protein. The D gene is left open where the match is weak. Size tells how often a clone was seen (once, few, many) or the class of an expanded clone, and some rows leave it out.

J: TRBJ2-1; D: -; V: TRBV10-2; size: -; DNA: TGCGCCAGCGGTAGACCCGTGGGCGACAATGAGCAGTTCTTC; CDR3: CASGRPVGDNEQFF
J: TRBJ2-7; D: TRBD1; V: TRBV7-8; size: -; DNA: TGTGCCAGCAGCTTCGACAGGGTTCCCTACGAGCAGTACTTC; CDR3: CASSFDRVPYEQYF
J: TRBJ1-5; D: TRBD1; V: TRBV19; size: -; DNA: TGTGCCAGTAGTAGTAGTCGACAGGGCGTAAGCAATCAGCCCCAGCATTTT; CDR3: CASSSSRQGVSNQPQHF
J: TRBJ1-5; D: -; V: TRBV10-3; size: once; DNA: TGTGCCATCAGCTCCTCCCAGAGCAATCAGCCCCAGCATTTT; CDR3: CAISSSQSNQPQHF
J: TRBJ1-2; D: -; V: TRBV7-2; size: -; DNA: TGTGCCAGCAGCAACCGGCCGCGGGCGGGCTATGGCTACACCTTC; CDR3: CASSNRPRAGYGYTF
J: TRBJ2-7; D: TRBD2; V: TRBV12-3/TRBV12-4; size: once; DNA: TGTGCCAGCAGACCCGGGACTAGCCACGAGCAGTACTTC; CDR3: CASRPGTSHEQYF
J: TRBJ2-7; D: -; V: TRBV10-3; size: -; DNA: TGTGCCATCAGTGGGACATTCTACGAGCAGTACTTC; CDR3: CAISGTFYEQYF
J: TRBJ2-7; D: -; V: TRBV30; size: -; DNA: TGTGCCTGGAGTGTAGGCGGTGAGCAGTACTTC; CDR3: CAWSVGGEQYF
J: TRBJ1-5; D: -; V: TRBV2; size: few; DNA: TGTGCCACCCACAGCGGGGTCAACAATCAGCCCCAGCATTTT; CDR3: CATHSGVNNQPQHF
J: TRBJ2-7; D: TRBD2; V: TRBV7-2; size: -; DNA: TGTGCCAGCAGCTTAGGTTCACTAGCGGGAGGCTCCTACGAGCAGTACTTC; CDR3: CASSLGSLAGGSYEQYF
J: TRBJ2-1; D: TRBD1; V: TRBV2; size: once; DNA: TGTGCCAGCAGTTCGCCGGGACAGGGGGTTAATGAGCAGTTCTTC; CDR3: CASSSPGQGVNEQFF
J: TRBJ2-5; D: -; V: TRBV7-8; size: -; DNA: TGTGCCAGCAGCTTAGGTGACTTTAAAGAGACCCAGTACTTC; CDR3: CASSLGDFKETQYF
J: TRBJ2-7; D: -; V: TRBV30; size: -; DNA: TGTGCCTGGAGCGCCAACAGGAACTCCTACGAGCAGTACTTC; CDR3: CAWSANRNSYEQYF
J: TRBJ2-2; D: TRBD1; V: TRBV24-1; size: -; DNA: TGTGCCACCAGTGCCCCCCGGACAGGGGCCACCGGGGAGCTGTTTTTT; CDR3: CATSAPRTGATGELFF
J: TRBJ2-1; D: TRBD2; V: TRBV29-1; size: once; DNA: TGCAGCGTTGCCGGGAGGGCTAGGAATGAGCAGTTCTTC; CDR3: CSVAGRARNEQFF
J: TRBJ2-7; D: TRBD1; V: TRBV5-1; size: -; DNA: TGCGCCAGCAGCTTGGCGGGGACAGGGTGGGACGAGCAGTACTTC; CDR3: CASSLAGTGWDEQYF